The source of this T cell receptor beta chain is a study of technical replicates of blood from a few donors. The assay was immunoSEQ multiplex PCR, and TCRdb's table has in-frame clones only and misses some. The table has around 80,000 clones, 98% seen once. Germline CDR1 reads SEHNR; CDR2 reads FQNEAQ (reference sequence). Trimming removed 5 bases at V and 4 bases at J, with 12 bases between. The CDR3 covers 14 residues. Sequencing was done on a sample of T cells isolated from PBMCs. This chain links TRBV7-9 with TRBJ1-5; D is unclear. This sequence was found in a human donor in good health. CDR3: CASSPEGGNQPQHF. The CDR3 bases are TGTGCCAGCAGCCCGGAGGGCGGGAATCAGCCCCAGCATTTT.